These 13 T cell receptor beta chains were all obtained from the same sample, sequenced in a study of vaccination effects on CD4 cells after COVID-19. The method was immunoSEQ multiplex PCR; TCRdb's version includes in-frame clones alone and lacks a portion of them. The sample holds about 14,000 clones, about three quarters seen once. Their antigens are not known. CD4+ T cells specific for antigen were expanded with viral peptide pools by the ViraFEST assay before sequencing. Between days 10 and 11 of culture, CD4+ T cells were separated out. From March to December 2020, the person had a SARS-CoV-2 infection that was confirmed by PCR. Vaccine administered to participants consisted of two doses of either BNT162b2 or mRNA-1273. Sequencing was performed on CD4+ T cells from PBMCs cultured with HCoV-NL63 spike peptides, taken after COVID-19 vaccination. The receptors here all came from a human donor who had a prior SARS-CoV-2 infection.

The chain has TRBV19 and TRBJ1-1, with D possibly TRBD1 on 5 matching bases. The V end lost 3 bases, the J end lost 11 bases, and 16 bases lay between the germline ends. CDR3 length: 13 amino acids. Per the germline V gene, CDR1 is LNHDA and CDR2 is SQIVND (reference sequence). The CDR3 bases are TGTGCCAGTAGTATTAACCCAATAGGGGAGGCTTTCTTT. Translating gives CASSINPIGEAFF.

The V gene is TRBV5-4, the J gene TRBJ1-1, with D maybe TRBD1 (6 bases). V shed 4 bases and J shed 1 base, with 23 bases lying between them. Per germline, CDR1 SGHNT and CDR2 YYREEE (reference sequence). The CDR3 has 18 amino acids. The CDR3 sequence: CASSQGSGGAVPNTEAFF. CDR3 DNA sequence: TGTGCCAGCAGCCAAGGTTCCGGGGGGGCGGTTCCGAACACTGAAGCTTTCTTT.

The chain combines TRBV7-2 with TRBJ1-1, with 7 bases identical to TRBD1. The CDR3 totals 15 residues. With V trimmed by 5 bases and J by 4 bases, 10 bases remained unmatched. CDR1 is SGHTA, CDR2 FQGNSA, per germline. The CDR3: CASSDQGEVGTEAFF. Written as DNA, the CDR3 is TGTGCCAGCAGCGATCAGGGGGAGGTGGGCACTGAAGCTTTCTTT. The full variable domain, its missing parts supplied by reference TRBV7-2 and TRBJ1-1, is GAGVSQSPSNKVTEKGKDVELRCDPISGHTALYWYRQSLGQGLEFLIYFQGNSAPDKSGLPSDRFSAERTGGSVSTLTIQRTQQEDSAVYLCASSDQGEVGTEAFFGQGTRLTVV.

The chain has TRBV5-1 and TRBJ2-1; no definite D call. Germline CDR1 is SGHRS and CDR2 is YFSETQ. V lost 0 bases and J lost 0, with 4 bases in between. This CDR3 has 14 residues. The CDR3 DNA sequence: TGCGCCAGCAGCTTGGGGGGCTCCTACAATGAGCAGTTCTTC. It encodes CASSLGGSYNEQFF.

This chain joins TRBV19 and TRBJ2-5; D remains ambiguous. The germline CDR1 and CDR2 sequences are LNHDA and SQIVND (reference sequence). V lost 0 bases, J lost 5 bases, and 10 bases lay in between. The CDR3 extends over 14 amino acids. CDR3 region: CASSIDLLRETQYF. CDR3 DNA: TGTGCCAGTAGTATAGATCTGCTCCGTGAGACCCAGTACTTC.

In DNA form, the CDR3 reads TGTGCCAGCAGTGCGACTGACGGTTCCTGGGAGCTGTTTTTT. As protein: CASSATDGSWELFF. This chain uses TRBV25-1 with TRBJ2-2; D gene uncertain. The CDR3 totals 14 residues. Germline CDR1 and CDR2: MGHDK and SYGVNS. The V gene lost 4 bases and the J gene lost 9 bases, with 15 bases spanning the gap.

The J gene is TRBJ1-1, the V gene TRBV2; the D gene is possibly TRBD1 (6 bases). The CDR3 is made up of 13 amino acids. With 10 bases removed from V and 1 base from J, the gap between germline ends came to 13 bases. Germline assignment: CDR1 SNHLY and CDR2 FYNNEI. The CDR3 DNA sequence: TGTGCCATACACAGGGAAACGAACACTGAAGCTTTCTTT. It codes for CAIHRETNTEAFF.

CDR3 sequence: CASGRTGFNQPQHF. CDR3 coding DNA: TGTGCCAGCGGGAGGACAGGGTTCAATCAGCCCCAGCATTTT. The chain links TRBV6-5 to TRBJ1-5; 8 nucleotides align to TRBD1. J lost 3 bases, V lost 8 bases, and 6 bases had no gene match. CDR1 MNHEY and CDR2 SVGAGI come from the germline V gene. This CDR3 has 14 residues.

The chain uses TRBV4-3 and TRBJ2-4; D may be TRBD1 (6 bases). V lost 4 bases and J lost 5, with 9 bases in between. This CDR3 comprises 13 residues. Germline CDR1 reads LGHNA; CDR2 reads YSLEER. CDR3 sequence: CASSLNRENIQYF. The DNA of the CDR3 is TGCGCCAGCAGCCTCAACAGGGAAAACATTCAGTACTTC.

The V gene is TRBV6-5, the J gene TRBJ2-1; 12 bases line up with TRBD2. The CDR3 consists of 14 residues. Germline loops: CDR1 MNHEY, CDR2 SVGAGI. The V and J ends lost 7 bases and 7 bases, in that order; junction bases with no gene match: 5. The CDR3 region has the DNA TGTGCCAGCACTTCTGGACTAGCGGGGAATGAGCAGTTCTTC. It translates to CASTSGLAGNEQFF.

This clone has just one count. This chain connects TRBV20-1 to TRBJ2-1; a weak D match, TRBD2 (6 bases). This CDR3 region has 14 residues. The germline V and J ends were trimmed by 3 bases and 5 bases, with 14 bases remaining between them. Germline V gene lookup returns CDR1 DFQATT and CDR2 SNEGSKA (reference sequence). CDR3 nucleotides: TGCAGTGCTAGTCGGGGGAGTCTGAACAATGAGCAGTTCTTC. Amino acid sequence: CSASRGSLNNEQFF.

The CDR3 loop is CASRNTDHTEAFF. CDR3 DNA: TGTGCCAGCAGAAATACGGATCACACTGAAGCTTTCTTT. This rearrangement joins TRBV5-4 to TRBJ1-1; D remains ambiguous. This CDR3 has 13 residues. The germline CDR1 and CDR2 sequences are SGHNT and YYREEE (reference sequence). V lost 5 bases and J lost 3, with 11 bases in between.

The sample holds a few counts of this clone. The chain recombines TRBV3-1 (or the pseudogene TRBV3-2) with TRBJ2-2; D unresolved. This CDR3 contains 15 residues. Trimming took off 0 bases at V and 1 base at J, with 6 bases between the two ends. CDR1 is LGHDT, CDR2 YNNKEL, per germline (reference sequence). CDR3 sequence: CASSQDRLNTGELFF. The CDR3 DNA reads TGTGCCAGCAGCCAAGACAGGTTGAACACCGGGGAGCTGTTTTTT.